Shown below are 30 T cell receptor beta chains from a single sample sequenced in a study of T cell changes during pregnancy in multiple sclerosis. The table came from immunoSEQ multiplex PCR; TCRdb's copy has only in-frame clones and leaves some out. The data show 20,000 to 30,000 clones, roughly nine tenths seen once. The sequenced sample was CD8+ T cells from peripheral blood mononuclear cells, obtained in the third trimester of pregnancy. The receptors were sampled from a female donor in good health, enrolled as a control in a pregnancy study.

This chain joins TRBV11-3 and TRBJ2-7, with 7 bases fitting TRBD2. The CDR3 contains 12 residues. Germline CDR1 is SGHNT and CDR2 is YENEEA. Trimming at V came to 5 bases and at J to 6 bases, leaving 4 bases not matched to a gene. The CDR3, as DNA: TGTGCCAGCAGCGTGGGGACTACCGAGCAGTACTTC. The encoded protein is CASSVGTTEQYF.

The CDR3 bases are TGCGCCAGCAGCCAAGATGTGCGGGGGGCTCCCCTCCACTTT. Its translation: CASSQDVRGAPLHF. The rearrangement joins TRBV4-1 to TRBJ1-6, with a weak D call TRBD1 (6 bases). Trimming took 0 bases from V and 13 from J, leaving 13 bases between them. The germline V gene encodes CDR1 MGHRA and CDR2 YSYEKL. This CDR3 spans 14 amino acids.

The genes are TRBV7-9 and TRBJ2-5; 8 bases map to TRBD1. V was pared by 5 bases and J by 1 base, with 18 bases of the junction left unmatched. Looked up from germline, CDR1 is SEHNR and CDR2 is FQNEAQ (reference sequence). This CDR3 contains 19 residues. DNA of the CDR3: TGTGCCAGCAGCCCCCAGGGGACAGGCGGAGGATGGGCCCAAGAGACCCAGTACTTC. Residues: CASSPQGTGGGWAQETQYF.

A single count supports this clone. V gene TRBV11-1 combines with J gene TRBJ2-1, with TRBD2 matching 8 bases. CDR1 is SGHAT and CDR2 is FQDESV in the germline V gene (reference sequence). The CDR3 runs 19 residues. J was trimmed by 2 bases and V by 2 bases; bases with no gene match: 14. DNA of the CDR3: TGTGCCAGCAGCTTACTCTCAAGGAGGCGGGGGGTTCCCTACAATGAGCAGTTCTTC. Protein: CASSLLSRRRGVPYNEQFF.

The genes are TRBV19 and TRBJ1-1; 7 bases match TRBD1. The CDR3 is made up of 14 amino acids. In germline, CDR1 is LNHDA, CDR2 SQIVND (reference sequence). With V trimmed by 5 bases and J by 5 bases, 8 bases remained unmatched. The CDR3 reads CASSEGGGFTEAFF. Written as DNA, the CDR3 is TGTGCCAGTAGTGAAGGGGGCGGTTTTACTGAAGCTTTCTTT.

The chain combines TRBV27 with TRBJ2-1; 9 positions agree with TRBD1. CDR3 size: 15 residues. CDR1 and CDR2 from the germline V gene are MNHEY and SMNVEV (reference sequence). J was trimmed by 10 bases and V by 5 bases; bases with no gene match: 12. CDR3: CASSTTSHRGREQFF. The CDR3 DNA sequence: TGTGCCAGCAGTACCACCTCTCACAGGGGGCGGGAGCAGTTCTTC.

This clone was seen only once. A read error may account for a junction end that differs from germline. J is TRBJ2-3 and V is TRBV6-1; D not certain. Germline CDR1 MNHNS, CDR2 SASEGT. This CDR3 comprises 9 residues. The CDR3 DNA reads as TGTGCCAGCGCAGATGCGCAGTATTTT. As protein: CASADAQYF.

The chain links TRBV27 to TRBJ2-7; D perhaps matches TRBD2 (5 bases). CDR1 and CDR2 (germline): MNHEY, SMNVEV (reference sequence). The CDR3 sequence is 13 residues long. The V and J ends lost 6 bases and 4 bases respectively, with 13 bases between them. CDR3 coding DNA: TGTGCCAGCAGCCCTGGCGGACTGTACGAGCAGTACTTC. It specifies CASSPGGLYEQYF.

The rearrangement joins TRBV7-9 to TRBJ2-1, with a possible D match to TRBD1 (5 bases). CDR3 length: 15 residues. Trimming removed 0 bases from V and 8 bases from J, with 14 bases in between. CDR1 is SEHNR and CDR2 is FQNEAQ in the germline V gene (reference sequence). The CDR3 nucleotides are TGTGCCAGCAGCTTAGCGCAGGGCGAAGGCTATGAGCAGTTCTTC. This sequence encodes CASSLAQGEGYEQFF. Filled out from reference TRBV7-9 and TRBJ2-1, the complete variable domain reads DTGVSQNPRHKITKRGQNVTFRCDPISEHNRLYWYRQTLGQGPEFLTYFQNEAQLEKSRLLSDRFSAERPKGSFSTLEIQRTEQGDSAMYLCASSLAQGEGYEQFFGPGTRLTVL.

The chain is built from TRBV10-2 and TRBJ1-6, with D tentatively TRBD1 (6 bases). V dropped 6 bases and J dropped 7 bases, with 13 bases sitting between them. This CDR3 region has 14 residues. Per germline, CDR1 WSHSY and CDR2 SAAADI. CDR3 sequence: CASRLQGYNSPLHF. In DNA form, the CDR3 reads TGCGCCAGCAGACTACAGGGTTACAATTCACCCCTCCACTTT.

The V call is TRBV5-1, the J call TRBJ2-1; TRBD2 aligns across 8 bases. The germline gives CDR1 SGHRS, CDR2 YFSETQ. The CDR3 has 17 amino acids. V was pared by 4 bases and J by 7 bases, with 16 bases of the junction left unmatched. The CDR3 here is CASSAGGQLAELNEQFF. Written as DNA, the CDR3 is TGCGCCAGCAGCGCCGGAGGTCAACTAGCGGAGTTGAATGAGCAGTTCTTC.

The V and J genes are TRBV6-1 and TRBJ2-7; D call uncertain. The CDR3 spans 14 residues. Per the germline V gene, CDR1 is MNHNS and CDR2 is SASEGT. Trimming removed 2 bases at V and 1 base at J, with 9 bases between. The CDR3 DNA follows: TGTGCCAGCAGTGAATATCGCGGTTCCTACGAGCAGTACTTC. Its translation is CASSEYRGSYEQYF.

The count of this clone is one. V gene TRBV6-5 combines with J gene TRBJ1-4, with TRBD1 matching 7 bases. Germline loops: CDR1 MNHEY, CDR2 SVGAGI. V lost 6 bases and J lost 6; bases outside the gene matches: 7. The CDR3 is 14 amino acids. The CDR3 sequence: CASRVSTGDEKLFF. The DNA for the CDR3 is TGTGCCAGCAGAGTCAGTACAGGGGATGAAAAACTGTTTTTT.

This clone was recorded once. This chain's CDR3 is CASSAGDLNYGYTF. The CDR3 DNA reads TGTGCCAGCAGCGCAGGTGATCTTAACTATGGCTACACCTTC. The chain has TRBV9 and TRBJ1-2; D is ambiguous. Germline V gene data show CDR1 as SGDLS and CDR2 as YYNGEE. The CDR3 runs to 14 residues. The V end lost 3 bases, the J end lost 1 base, and 10 bases lay between the germline ends.

J is TRBJ1-1 and V is TRBV5-5, with unresolved D. Germline V gene data show CDR1 as SGHKS and CDR2 as YYEKEE (reference sequence). V lost 4 bases and J lost 2, with 6 bases in between. This CDR3 is built from 12 residues. The CDR3: CASSRSNTEAFF. For the CDR3, the DNA is TGTGCCAGCAGCCGTAGTAACACTGAAGCTTTCTTT.

The V and J genes are TRBV29-1 and TRBJ2-7; 7 positions match TRBD1. The V gene end was trimmed by 4 bases and the J gene end by 3 bases; junction bases not matched to a gene: 3. The CDR3 covers 12 residues. Germline V gives CDR1 SQVTM, CDR2 ANQGSEA. CDR3 nucleotide sequence: TGCAGCGTTGTGAGGGACAGCTACGAGCAGTACTTC. It translates to CSVVRDSYEQYF.

The V call is TRBV9, the J call TRBJ2-5; tentative D call: TRBD1 (5 bases). The ends were cut back, 3 bases at V and 3 bases at J, with 15 bases in the middle. Germline V CDR1 and CDR2: SGDLS, YYNGEE. This CDR3 has 15 residues. The CDR3 sequence is CASSATDTSKETQYF. CDR3 coding DNA: TGTGCCAGCAGCGCGACGGACACTTCGAAAGAGACCCAGTACTTC. The full variable domain, completed using reference TRBV9 and TRBJ2-5, is DSGVTQTPKHLITATGQRVTLRCSPRSGDLSVYWYQQSLDQGLQFLIQYYNGEERAKGNILERFSAQQFPDLHSELNLSSLELGDSALYFCASSATDTSKETQYFGPGTRLLVL.

The gene calls are TRBV18 and TRBJ2-7, with TRBD2 identical over 12 bases. The CDR3 has 13 amino acids. After removal of 3 bases from V and 13 bases from J, the junction contained 7 bases not matched to a gene. From germline, CDR1 is KGHSH and CDR2 LQKENI. DNA of the CDR3: TGTGCCAGCTCACCCCCACTAGCGGGAGGCAGATACTTC. Protein sequence: CASSPPLAGGRYF.

The rearrangement joins TRBV6-6 to TRBJ1-1, with D maybe TRBD1 (6 bases). CDR3 length: 15 amino acids. Germline V gene data show CDR1 as MNHNY and CDR2 as SVGAGI (reference sequence). Trimming cost V 6 bases and J 4 bases, with 18 bases left between them. The CDR3 loop reads CASSPTTGLGTEAFF. The CDR3, as DNA: TGTGCCAGCAGCCCCACTACAGGGTTGGGCACTGAAGCTTTCTTT.

The gene calls are TRBV7-9 and TRBJ2-1, with D possibly matching TRBD2 (6 bases). The CDR3 totals 16 residues. The germline V gene has CDR1 SEHNR and CDR2 FQNEAQ (reference sequence). Between the trimmed V and J ends, which lost 4 bases and 4 bases, there was a span of 17 bases. The CDR3 is CASSSNGASVYNEQFF. The DNA for the CDR3 is TGTGCCAGCAGCTCTAATGGGGCTAGCGTTTACAATGAGCAGTTCTTC.

The chain recombines TRBV5-6 with TRBJ1-5, with D tentatively TRBD1 (5 bases). This CDR3 is built from 14 residues. V lost 3 bases to trimming and J lost 3 bases, with 10 bases between them. Germline CDR1 SGHDT, CDR2 YYEEEE. Here the CDR3 reads CASSYGQLNQPQHF. DNA of the CDR3: TGTGCCAGCAGCTACGGACAACTCAATCAGCCCCAGCATTTT. Complete variable domain (other parts from reference TRBV5-6 and TRBJ1-5): DAGVTQSPTHLIKTRGQQVTLRCSPKSGHDTVSWYQQALGQGPQFIFQYYEEEERQRGNFPDRFSGHQFPNYSSELNVNALLLGDSALYLCASSYGQLNQPQHFGDGTRLSIL.

V is TRBV10-2 and J is TRBJ1-1; TRBD1 aligns across 7 bases. CDR3 length: 11 amino acids. V lost 9 bases and J lost 11; bases outside the gene matches: 9. The germline V gene encodes CDR1 WSHSY and CDR2 SAAADI. The CDR3 is CASGQAQGAFF. The CDR3, as DNA: TGCGCCAGTGGACAGGCGCAAGGGGCTTTCTTT.

The J gene is TRBJ1-2, the V gene TRBV2; the match to TRBD1 covers 12 bases. The germline V gene has CDR1 SNHLY and CDR2 FYNNEI. V shed 6 bases and J 8 bases; nucleotides not matched to a gene: 7. The CDR3 runs to 14 residues. The CDR3 nucleotides read TGTGCCAGCAGAGATCCCGGGACAGGGGGCGGCTACACCTTC. It specifies CASRDPGTGGGYTF.

This clone was observed once. J is TRBJ1-5 and V is TRBV5-5; 8 bases fit TRBD1. In germline, CDR1 is SGHKS, CDR2 YYEKEE (reference sequence). CDR3 length: 16 residues. Germline trimming cut 3 bases from V and 5 bases from J; bases unmatched to any gene: 10. Written as DNA, the CDR3 is TGTGCCAGCAGCTGGGGACCATTGACAGGGGATCAGCCCCAGCATTTT. Residues: CASSWGPLTGDQPQHF.

V usage is TRBV5-1 and J usage is TRBJ2-7; D not resolved. The germline CDR1 and CDR2 sequences are SGHRS and YFSETQ. The CDR3 spans 15 residues. Trimming removed 3 bases at V and 2 bases at J, with 15 bases between. This chain's CDR3 is CASSSDITETYEQYF. The CDR3 DNA reads as TGCGCCAGCAGCTCAGACATAACCGAGACCTACGAGCAGTACTTC. Looking up the rest from reference TRBV5-1 and TRBJ2-7 gives the full variable domain: KAGVTQTPRYLIKTRGQQVTLSCSPISGHRSVSWYQQTPGQGLQFLFEYFSETQRNKGNFPGRFSGRQFSNSRSEMNVSTLELGDSALYLCASSSDITETYEQYFGPGTRLTVT.

This clone is a singleton in its sample. V and J are TRBV27 and TRBJ2-2, with 11 bases matching TRBD2. Germline V gene sequence: CDR1 MNHEY, CDR2 SMNVEV (reference sequence). This CDR3 has 18 residues. The junction had 13 bases not matched to a gene; V was cut back by 9 bases and J by 1 base. The CDR3 here is CASRSGLAASRNTGELFF. CDR3 sequence (DNA): TGTGCCAGTCGGTCGGGACTAGCGGCAAGCAGGAACACCGGGGAGCTGTTTTTT.

For this clone: The sample has other DNA sequences that encode this CDR3 too. This rearrangement joins TRBV7-9 to TRBJ1-5; D uncertain. Between the trimmed V and J ends, which lost 3 bases and 6 bases, there was a span of 6 bases. The CDR3 consists of 12 residues. The germline V gene has CDR1 SEHNR and CDR2 FQNEAQ (reference sequence). The CDR3 loop is CASSLGGQPQHF. The CDR3, as DNA: TGTGCCAGCAGCTTGGGAGGTCAGCCCCAGCATTTT. Drawing the rest from reference TRBV7-9 and TRBJ1-5, the complete variable domain is DTGVSQNPRHKITKRGQNVTFRCDPISEHNRLYWYRQTLGQGPEFLTYFQNEAQLEKSRLLSDRFSAERPKGSFSTLEIQRTEQGDSAMYLCASSLGGQPQHFGDGTRLSIL.

The J gene is TRBJ2-5, the V gene TRBV7-9; 10 bases match TRBD2. V lost 1 base, J lost 2 bases, and 10 bases stayed unmatched. The CDR3 has 18 amino acids. Germline CDR1 and CDR2: SEHNR and FQNEAQ (reference sequence). This CDR3 reads CASSLVGLAGVRQETQYF. CDR3 DNA: TGTGCCAGCAGCTTAGTTGGGCTAGCGGGAGTTAGACAAGAGACCCAGTACTTC.

J is TRBJ2-7 and V is TRBV11-3; 10 positions match TRBD2. Germline values: CDR1 SGHNT, CDR2 YENEEA. This CDR3 comprises 16 residues. V dropped 0 bases and J dropped 4; count of bases not matched to a gene: 6. CDR3: CASSLDASGSLYEQYF. The CDR3 DNA sequence: TGTGCCAGCAGCTTAGATGCTAGCGGGAGCCTTTACGAGCAGTACTTC.

This clone is medium-sized by share. The rearrangement joins TRBV21-1 to TRBJ2-1; TRBD1 is taken as the D call from the table, unchecked against the DNA. TRBV21-1 is labeled a pseudogene. The CDR3 covers 12 residues. The CDR3 is CASRATGKEQFF. The CDR3 DNA sequence: TGTGCCAGCAGGGCCACAGGGAAGGAGCAGTTCTTC.